The 5 T cell receptor beta chains given below trace back to one sample, sequenced in a study of CD8+CD57+ T cells in acquired aplastic anemia. Genomic DNA, serving as template, underwent TCR beta VDJ and CDR3 profiling. TCRdb re-derived calls from the reads in MiXCR, one entry per CDR3 protein. The sample shows some 170,000 distinct CDR3 sequences, 71% of them seen only once. Patients chosen for sequencing had shown CD8+CD57+ cell expansion by flow cytometry. Input material: sorted CD4+, CD8+, or CD8+CD57+ T cells (not recorded which) from PBMCs. The source is a human donor with aplastic anemia.

The chain combines TRBV7-2 with TRBJ2-5; 8 positions match TRBD1. This CDR3 has 16 residues. Germline trimming cut 3 bases from V and 3 bases from J; bases unmatched to any gene: 9. The germline V gene encodes CDR1 SGHTA and CDR2 FQGNSA. The CDR3 here is CASSFSRDRRKETQYF. CDR3 nucleotide sequence: TGTGCCAGCAGCTTCTCCCGGGACAGGCGAAAAGAGACCCAGTACTTC.

J is TRBJ2-1 and V is TRBV2, with 15 bases lining up with TRBD2. The CDR3 is 16 amino acids. Losses at the gene ends were 6 bases for V and 10 bases for J; bases not matched to a gene: 10. CDR1 SNHLY and CDR2 FYNNEI come from the germline V gene. CDR3 amino acids: CASRGLAGGYDEEQFF. As DNA, the CDR3 is TGTGCCAGCAGGGGACTAGCGGGGGGCTACGATGAGGAGCAGTTCTTC.

The chain recombines TRBV2 with TRBJ1-6, with 13 bases fitting TRBD2. TRBJ2-5 explains the end of the DNA better; the J call may be wrong. This CDR3 has 14 residues. Germline V gives CDR1 SNHLY, CDR2 FYNNEI. CDR3 sequence (DNA): TGTGCCAGCAGTGGACTAGCGGGAGGAGAGACCCAGTACTTC. Amino acids: CASSGLAGGETQYF.

This clonotype was seen repeatedly, ten times or more. The CDR3 spells CASSLIRDRSAAFF. The CDR3 DNA reads TGTGCCAGCAGTTTGATACGGGACAGGAGTGCAGCTTTCTTT. The chain recombines TRBV12-3 or TRBV12-4 with TRBJ1-1; 8 nucleotides line up with TRBD1. With V trimmed by 3 bases and J by 10 bases, 10 bases remained unmatched. This CDR3 contains 14 residues.

The chain employs TRBV7-3 and TRBJ2-5; TRBD1 might be the D (6 bases). The germline V gene encodes CDR1 SGHTA and CDR2 FQGTGA. The CDR3 is 13 amino acids. Trimming shortened V by 2 bases and J by 5 bases, and 9 bases separated the two germline ends. This CDR3 reads CASSLGQGETQYF. The CDR3 DNA is TGTGCCAGCAGCTTAGGCCAGGGGGAGACCCAGTACTTC. The full variable domain, rest sourced from reference TRBV7-3 and TRBJ2-5, is GAGVSQTPSNKVTEKGKYVELRCDPISGHTALYWYRQSLGQGPEFLIYFQGTGAADDSGLPNDRFFAVRPEGSVSTLKIQRTERGDSAVYLCASSLGQGETQYFGPGTRLLVL.